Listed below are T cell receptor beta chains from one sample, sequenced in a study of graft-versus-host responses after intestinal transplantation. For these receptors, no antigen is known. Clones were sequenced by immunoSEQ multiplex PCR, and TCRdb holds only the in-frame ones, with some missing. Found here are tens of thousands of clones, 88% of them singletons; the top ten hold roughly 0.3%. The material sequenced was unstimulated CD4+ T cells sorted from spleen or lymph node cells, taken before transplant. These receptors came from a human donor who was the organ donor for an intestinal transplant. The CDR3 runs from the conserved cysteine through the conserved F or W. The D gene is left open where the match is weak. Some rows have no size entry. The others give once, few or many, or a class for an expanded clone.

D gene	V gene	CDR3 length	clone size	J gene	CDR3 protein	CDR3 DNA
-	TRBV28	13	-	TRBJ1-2	CASSLGQRYGYTF	TGTGCCAGCAGTTTAGGACAGCGCTATGGCTACACCTTC
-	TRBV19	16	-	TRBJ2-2	CASSRRATSNTGELFF	TGTGCCAGTAGTCGACGCGCGACTTCGAACACCGGGGAGCTGTTTTTT
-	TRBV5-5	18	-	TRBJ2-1	CASSYLSWGRRSYNEQFF	TGTGCCAGCAGCTATCTTAGCTGGGGGAGGCGATCCTACAATGAGCAGTTCTTC
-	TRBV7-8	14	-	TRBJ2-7	CASSQETVGAEQYF	TGTGCCAGCAGCCAAGAGACAGTAGGTGCCGAGCAGTACTTC
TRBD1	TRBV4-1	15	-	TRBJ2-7	CASSQLPGGAFGQYF	TGCGCCAGCAGCCAATTACCAGGGGGCGCGTTCGGGCAGTACTTC
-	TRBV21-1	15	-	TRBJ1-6	CARRAPGQENSPLHF	TGTGCCCGCAGAGCTCCGGGACAGGAAAATTCACCCCTCCACTTT
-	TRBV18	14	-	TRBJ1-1	CASSRQGLNTEAFF	TGTGCCAGCTCCAGGCAGGGCCTGAACACTGAAGCTTTCTTT
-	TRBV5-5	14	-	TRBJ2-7	CASSSGTASYEQYF	TGTGCCAGCAGCTCCGGGACTGCCTCCTACGAGCAGTACTTC
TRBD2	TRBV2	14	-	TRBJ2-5	CASSDAAGRETQYF	TGTGCCAGCAGTGACGCAGCGGGGAGAGAGACCCAGTACTTC
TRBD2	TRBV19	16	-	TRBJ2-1	CASSGSLAGGYNEQFF	TGTGCCAGTAGTGGTTCCCTAGCGGGGGGGTACAATGAGCAGTTCTTC
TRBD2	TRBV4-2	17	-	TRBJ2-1	CASSQGETSGAYNEQFF	TGTGCCAGCAGCCAAGGGGAGACTAGCGGGGCCTACAATGAGCAGTTCTTC
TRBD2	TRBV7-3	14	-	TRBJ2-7	CASSLSGIGDEQYF	TGTGCCAGCAGCCTTAGCGGGATAGGCGACGAGCAGTACTTC
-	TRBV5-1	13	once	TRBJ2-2	CASGHEGVGELFF	TGCGCCAGCGGTCACGAGGGGGTCGGGGAGCTGTTTTTT
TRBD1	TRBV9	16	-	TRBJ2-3	CASSVDTGGFADTQYF	TGTGCCAGCAGCGTAGATACAGGGGGCTTTGCAGATACGCAGTATTTT
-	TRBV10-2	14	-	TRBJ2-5	CATSKFRRQETQYF	TGCGCCACCTCTAAGTTCCGCAGGCAAGAGACCCAGTACTTC
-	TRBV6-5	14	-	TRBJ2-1	CASSYSRRYNEQFF	TGTGCCAGCAGTTACTCGAGGCGGTACAATGAGCAGTTCTTC
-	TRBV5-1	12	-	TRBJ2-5	CASRGLGETQYF	TGCGCCAGCAGGGGGCTAGGGGAGACCCAGTACTTC
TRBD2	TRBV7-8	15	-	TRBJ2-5	CASSWGLAGRETQYF	TGTGCCAGCAGCTGGGGACTAGCGGGGCGAGAGACCCAGTACTTC
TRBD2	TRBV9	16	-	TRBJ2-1	CASSTHIAGTYNEQFF	TGTGCCAGCAGCACACATATAGCGGGAACCTACAATGAGCAGTTCTTC
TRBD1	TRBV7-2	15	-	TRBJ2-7	CASSLGGTGLYEQYF	TGTGCCAGCAGCTTAGGCGGGACAGGCCTTTACGAGCAGTACTTC
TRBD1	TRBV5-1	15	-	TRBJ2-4	CASSLGGTGKNIQYF	TGCGCCAGCAGCTTGGGCGGGACAGGGAAAAACATTCAGTACTTC
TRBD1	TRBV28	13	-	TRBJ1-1	CASSATGVPRAFF	TGTGCCAGCTCTGCTACAGGGGTTCCTCGGGCTTTCTTT
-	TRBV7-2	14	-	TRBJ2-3	CASSLGGSSTTQYF	TGTGCCAGCAGCTTAGGAGGGTCTAGCACTACGCAGTATTTT